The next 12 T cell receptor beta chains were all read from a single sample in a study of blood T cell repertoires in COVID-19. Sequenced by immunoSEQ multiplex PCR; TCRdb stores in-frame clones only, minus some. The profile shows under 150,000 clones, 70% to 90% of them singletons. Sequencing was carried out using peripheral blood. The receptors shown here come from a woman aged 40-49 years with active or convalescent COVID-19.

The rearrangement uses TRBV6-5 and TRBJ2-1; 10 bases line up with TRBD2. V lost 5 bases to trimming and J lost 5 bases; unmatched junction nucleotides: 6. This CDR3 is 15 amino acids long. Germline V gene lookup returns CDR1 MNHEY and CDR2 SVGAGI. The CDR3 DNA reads TGTGCCAGCAGTCGTAGCGGGGGGTCTCACAATGAGCAGTTCTTC. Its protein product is CASSRSGGSHNEQFF.

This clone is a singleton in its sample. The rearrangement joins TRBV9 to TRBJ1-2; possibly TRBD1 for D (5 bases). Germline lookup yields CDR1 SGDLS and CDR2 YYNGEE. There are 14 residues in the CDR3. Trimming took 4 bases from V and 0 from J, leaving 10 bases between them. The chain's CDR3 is CASSTGQTNYGYTF. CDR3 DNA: TGTGCCAGCAGCACAGGACAAACTAACTATGGCTACACCTTC.

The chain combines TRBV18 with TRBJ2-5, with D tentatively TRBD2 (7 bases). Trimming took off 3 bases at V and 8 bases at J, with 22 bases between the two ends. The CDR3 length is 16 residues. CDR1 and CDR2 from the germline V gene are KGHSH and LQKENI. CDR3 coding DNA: TGTGCCAGCTCACCCGCGGGGGCTCCTGTTTCGGCTACCCAGTACTTC. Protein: CASSPAGAPVSATQYF.

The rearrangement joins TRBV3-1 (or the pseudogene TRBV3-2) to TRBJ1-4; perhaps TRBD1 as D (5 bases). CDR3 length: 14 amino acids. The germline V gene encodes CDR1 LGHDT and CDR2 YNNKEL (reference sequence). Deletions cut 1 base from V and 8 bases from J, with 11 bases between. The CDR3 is CASSQVGGDEKLFF. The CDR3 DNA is TGTGCCAGCAGCCAAGTTGGGGGGGACGAAAAACTGTTTTTT.

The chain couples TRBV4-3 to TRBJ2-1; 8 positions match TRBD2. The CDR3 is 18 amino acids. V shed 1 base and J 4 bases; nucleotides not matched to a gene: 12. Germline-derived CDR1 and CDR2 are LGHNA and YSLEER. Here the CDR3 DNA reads TGCGCCAGCAGCCAAGCGGCGGGTTGGCGGGGGGCGTACAATGAGCAGTTCTTC. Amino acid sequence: CASSQAAGWRGAYNEQFF.

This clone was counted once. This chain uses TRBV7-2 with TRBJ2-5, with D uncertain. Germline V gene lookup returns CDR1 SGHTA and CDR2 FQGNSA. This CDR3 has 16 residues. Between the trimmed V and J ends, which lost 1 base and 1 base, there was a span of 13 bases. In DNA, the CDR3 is TGTGCCAGCAGCTTAGACTACGGCAGCCCCCAAGAGACCCAGTACTTC. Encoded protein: CASSLDYGSPQETQYF.

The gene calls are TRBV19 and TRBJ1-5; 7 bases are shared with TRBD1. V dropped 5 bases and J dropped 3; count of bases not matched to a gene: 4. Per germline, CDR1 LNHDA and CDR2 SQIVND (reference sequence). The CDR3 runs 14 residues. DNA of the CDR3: TGTGCCAGTAGTCCGACAGGGACCAATCAGCCCCAGCATTTT. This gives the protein CASSPTGTNQPQHF.

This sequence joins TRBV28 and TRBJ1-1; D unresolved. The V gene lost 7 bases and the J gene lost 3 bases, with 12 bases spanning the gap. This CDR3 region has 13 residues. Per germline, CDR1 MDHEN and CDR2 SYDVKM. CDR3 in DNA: TGTGCCAGCACCTCTCAGGATCACACTGAAGCTTTCTTT. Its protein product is CASTSQDHTEAFF.

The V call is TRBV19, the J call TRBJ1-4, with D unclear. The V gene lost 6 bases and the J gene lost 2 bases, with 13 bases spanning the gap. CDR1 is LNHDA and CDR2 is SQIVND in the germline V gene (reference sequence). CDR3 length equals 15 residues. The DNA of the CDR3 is TGTGCCAGTAGACCACAGTCTCGGACTAATGAAAAACTGTTTTTT. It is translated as CASRPQSRTNEKLFF.

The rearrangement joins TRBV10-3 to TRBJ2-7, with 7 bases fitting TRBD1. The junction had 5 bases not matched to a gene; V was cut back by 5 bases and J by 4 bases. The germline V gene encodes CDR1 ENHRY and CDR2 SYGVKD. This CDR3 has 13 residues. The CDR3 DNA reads TGTGCCATCAGTCCCTCAGGGGGATACGAGCAGTACTTC. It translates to CAISPSGGYEQYF.

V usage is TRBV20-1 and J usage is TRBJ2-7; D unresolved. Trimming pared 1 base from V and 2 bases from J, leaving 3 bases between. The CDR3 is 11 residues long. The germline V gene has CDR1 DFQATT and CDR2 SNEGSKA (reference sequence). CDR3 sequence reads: CSARGTYEQYF. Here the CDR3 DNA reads TGCAGTGCTAGAGGTACCTACGAGCAGTACTTC.

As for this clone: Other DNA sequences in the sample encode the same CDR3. The DNA of the CDR3 is TGTGCCAGCAGCTCGAGCGGACCTGAAGCTTTCTTT. Protein product: CASSSSGPEAFF. This chain links TRBV7-2 with TRBJ1-1; unclear D gene. The CDR3 loop spans 12 amino acids. Germline CDR1 SGHTA, CDR2 FQGNSA. V gave up 4 bases and J gave up 6 bases, with 9 bases separating them.